The 21 T cell receptor beta chains below were found in one sample sequenced in a study of cytomegalovirus exposure and HLA in healthy donors. 60 Vbeta and 13 Jbeta primers were used in PCR. Generated by immunoSEQ multiplex PCR, the TCRdb table keeps only in-frame clones and is missing some. The sample yields 85,000 to 110,000 clones, of which the top ten take up 3% to 3.5%. Sequencing was carried out using PBMCs. The receptor set was obtained from a middle-aged man in good health and CMV-seronegative.

J is TRBJ2-7 and V is TRBV5-5; 7 bases are a match to TRBD1. The CDR3 has 17 amino acids. After removal of 0 bases from V and 1 base from J, the junction contained 10 bases not matched to a gene. Looked up from germline, CDR1 is SGHKS and CDR2 is YYEKEE (reference sequence). The CDR3 protein is CASSLGRFDRVSYEQYF. CDR3 DNA: TGTGCCAGCAGCTTGGGTCGGTTCGACAGGGTATCCTACGAGCAGTACTTC.

The chain carries TRBV30 and TRBJ2-7; 9 nucleotides agree with TRBD1. Per the germline V gene, CDR1 is GTSNPN and CDR2 is SVGIG (reference sequence). The CDR3 has 14 amino acids. The J segment lost 4 bases and the V segment lost 4 bases, leaving 8 bases of the junction unmatched. The CDR3 here is CAWNLQGANYEQYF. CDR3 nucleotides: TGTGCCTGGAATCTACAGGGGGCAAATTACGAGCAGTACTTC.

V and J are TRBV5-1 and TRBJ2-2, with 13 nucleotides matching TRBD2. V was pared by 3 bases and J by 4 bases, with 6 bases of the junction left unmatched. Germline CDR1 and CDR2: SGHRS and YFSETQ. The CDR3 has 17 residues. The CDR3 sequence: CASSSGTSGTSTGELFF. In DNA, the CDR3 is TGCGCCAGCAGCTCCGGGACTAGCGGGACAAGCACCGGGGAGCTGTTTTTT.

This chain uses TRBV29-1 with TRBJ2-7, with D perhaps matching TRBD1 (6 bases). The V end was cut by 6 bases, the J end by 0 bases, with 15 bases between. The CDR3 is made up of 14 amino acids. Germline assignment: CDR1 SQVTM and CDR2 ANQGSEA. The CDR3 DNA follows: TGCAGCGTAAACCGACAGGACAGCTCCTACGAGCAGTACTTC. Protein sequence: CSVNRQDSSYEQYF.

V usage is TRBV9 and J usage is TRBJ2-1, with 10 bases identical to TRBD2. The length of the CDR3 is 15 residues. After removal of 0 bases from V and 5 bases from J, the junction contained 2 bases not matched to a gene. In germline, CDR1 is SGDLS, CDR2 YYNGEE. CDR3 DNA: TGTGCCAGCAGCGTAGTTAGCGGGGGGAACAATGAGCAGTTCTTC. This sequence encodes CASSVVSGGNNEQFF.

The chain links TRBV10-3 to TRBJ2-5, with 8 bases identical to TRBD1. Germline CDR1 is ENHRY and CDR2 is SYGVKD. Trimming removed 3 bases from V and 9 bases from J; junction bases left unmatched: 9. The CDR3 loop spans 14 amino acids. The CDR3 DNA reads as TGTGCCATCAGTGAACAGGACAGGGCGGCGGCCCAGTACTTC. Protein product: CAISEQDRAAAQYF.

J is TRBJ1-1 and V is TRBV7-8, with D perhaps TRBD1 (5 bases). The germline V and J ends were trimmed by 3 bases and 5 bases, with 10 bases remaining between them. Germline loops: CDR1 SGHVS, CDR2 FQNEAQ. This CDR3 spans 13 amino acids. The CDR3 reads CASSLDKITEAFF. Written as DNA, the CDR3 is TGTGCCAGCAGCTTGGACAAAATTACTGAAGCTTTCTTT.

The rearrangement joins TRBV11-2 to TRBJ2-5, with 7 nucleotides matching TRBD2. The length of the CDR3 is 18 residues. J lost 5 bases, V lost 5 bases, and 20 bases had no gene match. CDR1 is SGHAT and CDR2 is FQNNGV in the germline V gene. For the CDR3, the DNA is TGTGCCAGCAGCGCAGAATGGGGGACTAATTGGCCCCGCGAGACCCAGTACTTC. Protein sequence: CASSAEWGTNWPRETQYF.

V is TRBV30 and J is TRBJ1-6, with a weak D call TRBD1 (6 bases). Between the trimmed V and J ends, which lost 3 bases and 7 bases, there was a span of 13 bases. Per germline, CDR1 GTSNPN and CDR2 SVGIG (reference sequence). The CDR3 runs to 14 residues. CDR3 in amino acids: CAWSTGIGNSPLHF. In nucleotides, the CDR3 is TGTGCCTGGAGCACAGGGATCGGGAATTCACCCCTCCACTTT.

The genes are TRBV5-1 and TRBJ2-3, with a possible D match to TRBD2 (6 bases). The germline V gene has CDR1 SGHRS and CDR2 YFSETQ. The V end lost 1 base, the J end lost 2 bases, and 8 bases lay between the germline ends. The CDR3 has 14 residues. The CDR3 here is CASSLRGSTDTQYF. The CDR3 DNA is TGCGCCAGCAGCTTGCGGGGGTCCACAGATACGCAGTATTTT. Filled out from reference TRBV5-1 and TRBJ2-3, the complete variable domain reads KAGVTQTPRYLIKTRGQQVTLSCSPISGHRSVSWYQQTPGQGLQFLFEYFSETQRNKGNFPGRFSGRQFSNSRSEMNVSTLELGDSALYLCASSLRGSTDTQYFGPGTRLTVL.

The chain couples TRBV5-6 to TRBJ1-1, with 8 bases fitting TRBD1. The germline CDR1 and CDR2 sequences are SGHDT and YYEEEE. The CDR3 runs to 15 residues. V dropped 3 bases and J dropped 2; count of bases not matched to a gene: 6. The CDR3 DNA is TGTGCCAGCAGCTGGCGGGACAGGAGTAACACTGAAGCTTTCTTT. Translation gives CASSWRDRSNTEAFF. Full variable domain (remainder filled in from reference TRBV5-6 and TRBJ1-1): DAGVTQSPTHLIKTRGQQVTLRCSPKSGHDTVSWYQQALGQGPQFIFQYYEEEERQRGNFPDRFSGHQFPNYSSELNVNALLLGDSALYLCASSWRDRSNTEAFFGQGTRLTVV.

This chain connects TRBV11-2 to TRBJ2-7; D is possibly TRBD1 (6 bases). The ends were cut back, 4 bases at V and 4 bases at J, with 17 bases in the middle. The CDR3 spans 15 residues. The germline V gene has CDR1 SGHAT and CDR2 FQNNGV. CDR3 DNA: TGTGCCAGCAGCTATGTTGCGGACAGCCAATACGAGCAGTACTTC. Encoded protein: CASSYVADSQYEQYF.

The chain employs TRBV6-5 and TRBJ2-3, with 12 bases identical to TRBD2. Germline trimming cut 9 bases from V and 6 bases from J; bases unmatched to any gene: 4. Germline CDR1 MNHEY, CDR2 SVGAGI. The CDR3 has 13 amino acids. CDR3 protein: CASGTSGSDTQYF. CDR3 nucleotides: TGTGCCAGTGGGACTAGCGGGTCGGATACGCAGTATTTT.

The chain links TRBV2 to TRBJ2-2; TRBD1 is a possible D gene (5 bases). There are 15 residues in the CDR3. In germline, CDR1 is SNHLY, CDR2 FYNNEI. With 5 bases removed from V and 1 base from J, the gap between germline ends came to 11 bases. CDR3 nucleotides: TGTGCCAGCAGTCGGGCAGGGAAGAACACCGGGGAGCTGTTTTTT. Translating it yields CASSRAGKNTGELFF.

CDR3 residues: CASSLPGALNQPQHF. Written as DNA, the CDR3 is TGTGCCAGCAGTTTACCTGGGGCGCTTAATCAGCCCCAGCATTTT. The rearrangement links TRBV28 to TRBJ1-5; D might be TRBD1 (5 bases). Germline loops: CDR1 MDHEN, CDR2 SYDVKM. Trimming took 2 bases from V and 4 from J, leaving 12 bases between them. The CDR3 is 15 amino acids.

The chain couples TRBV9 to TRBJ2-7; D may be TRBD1 (6 bases). V was trimmed by 2 bases and J by 4 bases, leaving 13 bases between them. The CDR3 is made up of 14 amino acids. In germline, CDR1 is SGDLS, CDR2 YYNGEE. CDR3 coding DNA: TGTGCCAGCAGCGTTCAGGGACAAGGTTACGAGCAGTACTTC. Translation gives CASSVQGQGYEQYF.

The chain combines TRBV10-3 with TRBJ2-1, with TRBD1 matching over 7 bases. The CDR3 totals 15 residues. The V gene's germline CDR1 is ENHRY and CDR2 SYGVKD. With 3 bases clipped from V and 6 bases from J, the junction kept 8 bases outside the gene matches. The CDR3 nucleotides read TGTGCCATCAGTGATTACCGGGACAGTCGCAATGAGCAGTTCTTC. This gives the protein CAISDYRDSRNEQFF.

This sequence joins TRBV6-1 and TRBJ2-2, with a weak D call TRBD1 (6 bases). This CDR3 is 16 amino acids long. Germline values: CDR1 MNHNS, CDR2 SASEGT. V lost 4 bases and J lost 7, with 19 bases in between. The CDR3 loop reads CASSGDNKGTGGELFF. DNA for the CDR3: TGTGCCAGCAGTGGGGACAACAAGGGTACTGGCGGGGAGCTGTTTTTT.

V is TRBV29-1 and J is TRBJ2-3, with 8 positions matching TRBD1. Germline V lookup: CDR1 SQVTM, CDR2 ANQGSEA. This CDR3 comprises 14 residues. Losses at the gene ends were 8 bases for V and 1 base for J; bases not matched to a gene: 8. CDR3 sequence reads: CSHEGQDGTDTQYF. As DNA, the CDR3 is TGCAGCCACGAGGGACAGGACGGCACAGATACGCAGTATTTT.

The chain combines TRBV5-1 with TRBJ2-7; 7 bases fit TRBD1. V was pared by 4 bases and J by 2 bases, with 3 bases of the junction left unmatched. The CDR3 is 13 residues long. Germline values: CDR1 SGHRS, CDR2 YFSETQ. The CDR3: CASSIGTAYEQYF. The DNA of the CDR3 is TGCGCCAGCAGCATAGGGACAGCCTACGAGCAGTACTTC.

This rearrangement joins TRBV19 to TRBJ2-5, with a tentative D call TRBD2 (5 bases). The V and J ends lost 3 bases and 2 bases respectively, with 7 bases between them. The CDR3 spans 13 residues. CDR1 is LNHDA and CDR2 is SQIVND in the germline V gene (reference sequence). CDR3 in DNA: TGTGCCAGTAGTATCCGGGGTCAAGAGACCCAGTACTTC. This encodes CASSIRGQETQYF.